A selection of T cell receptor beta chains follows, all from one sample in a study of T cells in Graves' hyperthyroidism and ophthalmopathy. TCRdb re-analysed the multiplex PCR reads in MiXCR, keeping a single row per CDR3 protein. Altogether approximately 610,000 distinct CDR3 sequences are present, 14% to 15% being singletons, with the ten largest covering 3.5% to 4.5%. The sample consisted of blood. These TCRs come from a woman aged 40-49 years with Graves' ophthalmopathy. The conserved cysteine and the conserved F or W are not part of the CDR3 here.

V,J,CDR3
TRBV28,TRBJ1-1,ASSSPGGGNTEAF
TRBV19,TRBJ1-2,ASSIQGAVRGYT
TRBV27,TRBJ2-2,ASSLSKLKRELF
TRBV7-2,TRBJ2-1,ASSFTSGRYNEQF
TRBV20-1,TRBJ2-5,SARPRDGKGLAGRGVTQY
TRBV30,TRBJ2-5,AWSSTSGKWETQY
TRBV7-9,TRBJ1-2,ASSKGAGPYGYT
TRBV29-1,TRBJ2-7,SVESSGSHEQY
TRBV6-2/TRBV6-3,TRBJ1-2,ASKLNAAVGYT
TRBV7-9,TRBJ1-1,ASTGRDSPSNTEAF
TRBV19,TRBJ1-1,ASFQAEAF
TRBV24-1,TRBJ1-1,ATRRGQGAEAF
TRBV11-2,TRBJ1-1,ASTGQGITEAF
TRBV28,TRBJ2-7,ASTPTSGFVYEQY
TRBV12-3/TRBV12-4,TRBJ1-5,ASSLKALQPQH
TRBV28,TRBJ2-7,ASSLSPHSEQY
TRBV4-2,TRBJ2-7,ASSQPGTAYEQY
TRBV24-1,TRBJ2-1,ATSDQSGDINFDEQF
TRBV19,TRBJ1-5,ASSTRERNQPQH
TRBV19,TRBJ2-2,ASSKPELGNGELF
TRBV12-3/TRBV12-4,TRBJ1-1,ASSEVRRQSEAF
TRBV30,TRBJ2-7,AWSDRGNEQY
TRBV28,TRBJ1-1,ASSLKGEAEAF
TRBV6-1,TRBJ2-5,ASSEFEETQY
TRBV2,TRBJ2-2,ASRANRQSAGELF
TRBV12-3/TRBV12-4,TRBJ1-5,ASSGQGVANRPQH
TRBV11-2,TRBJ2-7,ASSSLRYHYEQY
TRBV19,TRBJ2-5,ASSINRIETQY
TRBV2,TRBJ2-1,ASRAGGGNEQF
TRBV28,TRBJ1-3,ASREGLGSGNTIY
TRBV28,TRBJ2-7,ASRSPGAFYEQY
TRBV20-1,TRBJ1-5,SAPDSLESNQPQH
TRBV6-1,TRBJ1-2,ASSGWDMRGYT
TRBV5-6,TRBJ2-7,ASSAGLAIYEQY
TRBV14,TRBJ2-3,ASSQDLAATSTDTQY
TRBV12-3/TRBV12-4,TRBJ2-7,ASSLSLLYEQY
TRBV6-5,TRBJ1-6,ASSYGAGYNSPLH
TRBV6-5,TRBJ1-2,ASKYRGGNYGYT
TRBV28,TRBJ1-2,ASSSVEGALSGYT
TRBV12-3/TRBV12-4,TRBJ2-4,ASSLGGAKNIQY
TRBV28,TRBJ1-5,ASSPVQDGNQPQH
TRBV25-1,TRBJ2-7,ASSGPASRAYEQY
TRBV6-2/TRBV6-3,TRBJ2-2,ASSQQLGRDTGELF
TRBV19,TRBJ2-5,ASSIEEREGQETQY
TRBV5-1,TRBJ1-2,ASSFYREGGYT
TRBV3-1,TRBJ1-1,ASSQRRGGAKYTEAF
TRBV4-3,TRBJ1-6,ASSQDYDSPLH
TRBV4-1,TRBJ1-3,ASSRFGGDREAGNTIY
TRBV19,TRBJ1-2,ASSNLNRGYT